These T cell receptor beta chains were read from a single sample in a study of T cell responses to AZD1222 COVID-19 vaccine. Profiled with immunoSEQ multiplex PCR; TCRdb holds only in-frame clones, not every one. The table records 150,000 to 200,000 clones, 80% to 90% of them present only once. The sequencing here drew on peripheral blood, taken on day 0 of AZD1222 vaccination. The source is an adult in good health. CDR3s include the opening cysteine and the closing phenylalanine or tryptophan. A D gene is named only where the DNA matches it firmly. Clone size is given for some rows only: seen once, a few or many times, or a class if the clone is expanded.

cdr3_aa	cdr3_nt	v_call	clone_size	j_call	d_call
CASSLVPAGRGEQYF	TGTGCTAGCAGCTTAGTTCCAGCGGGGAGAGGAGAGCAGTACTTC	TRBV7-7	.	TRBJ2-7	TRBD2
CASSVGGTTNEKLFF	TGTGCCAGCAGCGTAGGTGGAACAACTAATGAAAAACTGTTTTTT	TRBV9	.	TRBJ1-4	.
CAWSARTVQYF	TGTGCCTGGAGTGCTAGGACAGTTCAGTACTTC	TRBV30	once	TRBJ2-7	.
CASSQAPGLAGEQFF	TGTGCCAGCAGCCAAGCCCCGGGACTAGCGGGGGAGCAGTTCTTC	TRBV3-1/TRBV3-2	once	TRBJ2-1	TRBD2
CASSSPSTDTQYF	TGTGCCAGCAGCTCCCCCAGCACAGATACGCAGTATTTT	TRBV7-3	.	TRBJ2-3	.
CASSPRTGYQETQYF	TGTGCCAGCAGCCCACGGACAGGCTACCAAGAGACCCAGTACTTC	TRBV7-6	.	TRBJ2-5	TRBD1
CAWGGGAGESDTEAFF	TGTGCCTGGGGAGGTGGGGCAGGTGAAAGTGACACTGAAGCTTTCTTT	TRBV30	.	TRBJ1-1	.
CASSLRTSGKIQETQYF	TGTGCCAGCAGCTTGAGGACTAGCGGGAAAATCCAAGAGACCCAGTACTTC	TRBV5-6	.	TRBJ2-5	TRBD2
CASSPRGGEQYF	TGTGCCAGCAGCCCCAGGGGTGGTGAGCAGTACTTC	TRBV9	few	TRBJ2-7	.
CASSLSGTGRAGELFF	TGTGCCAGCAGTTTATCGGGGACAGGGAGGGCCGGGGAGCTGTTTTTT	TRBV27	.	TRBJ2-2	TRBD1
CASSQQGFDGYTF	TGTGCCAGCAGTCAACAGGGGTTCGATGGCTACACCTTC	TRBV12-3/TRBV12-4	.	TRBJ1-2	TRBD1
CATGRGGTYEQYF	TGTGCCACCGGGCGAGGAGGAACCTACGAGCAGTACTTC	TRBV27	.	TRBJ2-7	.
CASSLGRQNEKLFF	TGTGCCAGCAGTTTAGGCAGGCAGAATGAAAAACTGTTTTTT	TRBV27	.	TRBJ1-4	.
CASRRPYPNSPLHF	TGTGCCAGCAGACGCCCCTACCCAAATTCACCCCTCCACTTT	TRBV3-1/TRBV3-2	.	TRBJ1-6	.
CASRQGGSNQPQHF	TGTGCCAGCCGACAGGGGGGAAGCAATCAGCCCCAGCATTTT	TRBV25-1	.	TRBJ1-5	TRBD1
CASSLATVNTGELFF	TGCGCCAGCAGCTTGGCGACCGTTAACACCGGGGAGCTGTTTTTT	TRBV5-1	.	TRBJ2-2	.
CASGLVLGGSSYNEQFF	TGTGCTAGTGGTTTGGTACTTGGTGGGAGCTCCTACAATGAGCAGTTCTTC	TRBV12-5	.	TRBJ2-1	.